This T cell receptor beta chain stems from a study of cytotoxic CD8 clonotypes in ibrutinib-treated CLL. About the study: Response samples were drawn at a median of approximately 11 months of treatment, range 6 to 36. Whole-study findings and limits: Elevated clonality accompanied ibrutinib response, with a return toward baseline values at progression. Clonality at baseline surpassed age-matched healthy donors and tracked circulating CD8+ T-cell counts.

Comment on this clone: Its antigen is unknown.

Only in-frame clones appear in the TCRdb table, and some are missing; sequencing was by immunoSEQ multiplex PCR. Among 55,000 to 80,000 clones listed, 57% were seen once. This specimen was PBMCs, taken after 12 months of ibrutinib treatment. The receptor comes from a human donor with chronic lymphocytic leukemia.

CDR3 DNA: TGTGCCAGTAGTACTTTTGGACAGGGAGGGAATCAGCCCCAGCATTTT. Residues: CASSTFGQGGNQPQHF. This chain links TRBV19 with TRBJ1-5; 8 bases match TRBD1. This CDR3 is 16 amino acids long. V shed 4 bases and J 4 bases; nucleotides not matched to a gene: 9. The germline CDR1 and CDR2 sequences are LNHDA and SQIVND (reference sequence).